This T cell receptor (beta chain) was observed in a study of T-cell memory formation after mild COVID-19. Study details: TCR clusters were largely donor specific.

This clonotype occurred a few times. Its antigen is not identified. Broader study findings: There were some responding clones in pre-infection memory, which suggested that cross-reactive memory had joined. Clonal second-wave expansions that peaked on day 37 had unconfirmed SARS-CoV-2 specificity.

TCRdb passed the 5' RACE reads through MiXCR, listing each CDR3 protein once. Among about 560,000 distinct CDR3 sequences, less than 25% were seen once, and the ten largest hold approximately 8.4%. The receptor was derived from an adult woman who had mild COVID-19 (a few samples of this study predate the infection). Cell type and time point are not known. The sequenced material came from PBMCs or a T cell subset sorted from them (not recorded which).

DNA for the CDR3: TGCGCCAGCACCCCCTGGAGAGGGGGCGGTTTGACCGGGGAGCTGTTTTTT. Translation gives CASTPWRGGGLTGELFF. V and J are TRBV23-1 and TRBJ2-2; 7 bases match TRBD1. TRBV23-1 is an ORF; its function is uncertain. With V trimmed by 7 bases and J by 5 bases, 16 bases remained unmatched. CDR3 length: 17 amino acids.